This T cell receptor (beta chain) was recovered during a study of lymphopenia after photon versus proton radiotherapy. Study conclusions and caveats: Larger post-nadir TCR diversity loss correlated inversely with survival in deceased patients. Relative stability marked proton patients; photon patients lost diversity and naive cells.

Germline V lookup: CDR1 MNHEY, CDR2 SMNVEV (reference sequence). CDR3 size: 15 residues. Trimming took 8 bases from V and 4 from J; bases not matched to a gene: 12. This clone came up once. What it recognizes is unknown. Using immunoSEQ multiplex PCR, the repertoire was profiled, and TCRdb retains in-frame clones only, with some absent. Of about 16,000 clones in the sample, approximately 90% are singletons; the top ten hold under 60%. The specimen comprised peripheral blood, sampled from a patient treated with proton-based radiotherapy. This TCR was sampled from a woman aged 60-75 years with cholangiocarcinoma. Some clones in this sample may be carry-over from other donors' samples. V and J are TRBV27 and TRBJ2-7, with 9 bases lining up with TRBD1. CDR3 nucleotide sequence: TGTGCCAGCTCGCCCGGGACAGGGATTCCGTACGAGCAGTACTTC. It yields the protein CASSPGTGIPYEQYF.